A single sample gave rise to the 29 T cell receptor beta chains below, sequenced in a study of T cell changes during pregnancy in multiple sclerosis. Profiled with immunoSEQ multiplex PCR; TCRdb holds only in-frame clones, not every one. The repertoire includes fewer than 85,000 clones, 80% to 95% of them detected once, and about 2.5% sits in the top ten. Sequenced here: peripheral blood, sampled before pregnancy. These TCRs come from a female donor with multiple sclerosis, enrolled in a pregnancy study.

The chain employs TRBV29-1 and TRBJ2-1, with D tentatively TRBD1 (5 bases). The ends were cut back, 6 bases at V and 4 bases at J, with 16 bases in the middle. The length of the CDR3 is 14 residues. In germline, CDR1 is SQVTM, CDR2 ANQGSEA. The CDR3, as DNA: TGCAGCGTCCGCCCCTTAACAGGTTACAATGAGCAGTTCTTC. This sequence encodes CSVRPLTGYNEQFF.

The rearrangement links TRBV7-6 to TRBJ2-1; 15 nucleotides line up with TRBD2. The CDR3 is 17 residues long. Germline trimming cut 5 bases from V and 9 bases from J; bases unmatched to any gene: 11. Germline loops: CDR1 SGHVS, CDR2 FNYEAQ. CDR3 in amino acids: CASSENPGLAGGGEQFF. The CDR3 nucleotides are TGTGCCAGCAGCGAAAACCCGGGACTAGCGGGAGGCGGTGAGCAGTTCTTC.

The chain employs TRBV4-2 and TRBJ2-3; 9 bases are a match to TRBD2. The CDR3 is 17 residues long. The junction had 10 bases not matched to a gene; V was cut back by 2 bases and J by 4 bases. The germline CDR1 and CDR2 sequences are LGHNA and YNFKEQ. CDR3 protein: CASSQNEAGGGADTQYF. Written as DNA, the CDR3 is TGTGCCAGCAGCCAAAACGAAGCGGGAGGTGGTGCAGATACGCAGTATTTT.

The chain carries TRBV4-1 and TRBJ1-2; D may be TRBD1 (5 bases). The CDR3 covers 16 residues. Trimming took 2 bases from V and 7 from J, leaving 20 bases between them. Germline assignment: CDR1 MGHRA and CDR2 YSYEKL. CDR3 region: CASSQSDPSLGPGYTF. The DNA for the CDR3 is TGCGCCAGCAGCCAAAGTGACCCTTCTCTGGGGCCTGGCTACACCTTC.

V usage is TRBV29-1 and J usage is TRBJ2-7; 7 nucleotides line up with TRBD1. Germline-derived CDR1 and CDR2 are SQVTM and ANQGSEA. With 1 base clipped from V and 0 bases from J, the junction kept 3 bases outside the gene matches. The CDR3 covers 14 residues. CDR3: CSVEGTGLSYEQYF. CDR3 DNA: TGCAGCGTTGAAGGGACAGGTCTCTCCTACGAGCAGTACTTC.

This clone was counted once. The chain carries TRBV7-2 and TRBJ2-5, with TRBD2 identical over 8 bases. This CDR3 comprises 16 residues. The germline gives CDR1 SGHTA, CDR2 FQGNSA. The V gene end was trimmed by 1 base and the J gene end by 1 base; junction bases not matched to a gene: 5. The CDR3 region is CASSLVRLAGQETQYF. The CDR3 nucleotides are TGTGCCAGCAGCTTAGTTCGGCTAGCGGGCCAAGAGACCCAGTACTTC.

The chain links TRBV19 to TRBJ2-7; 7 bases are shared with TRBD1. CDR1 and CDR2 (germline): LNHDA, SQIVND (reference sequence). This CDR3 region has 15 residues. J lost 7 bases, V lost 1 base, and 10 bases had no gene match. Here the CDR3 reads CASSIAPGTDKEQYF. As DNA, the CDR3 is TGTGCCAGTAGTATAGCCCCCGGGACAGATAAAGAGCAGTACTTC. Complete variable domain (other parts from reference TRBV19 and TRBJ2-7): DGGITQSPKYLFRKEGQNVTLSCEQNLNHDAMYWYRQDPGQGLRLIYYSQIVNDFQKGDIAEGYSVSREKKESFPLTVTSAQKNPTAFYLCASSIAPGTDKEQYFGPGTRLTVT.

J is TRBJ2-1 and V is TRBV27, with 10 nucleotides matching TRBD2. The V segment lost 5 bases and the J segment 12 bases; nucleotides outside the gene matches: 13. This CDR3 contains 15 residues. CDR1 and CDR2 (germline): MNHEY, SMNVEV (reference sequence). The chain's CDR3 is CASSPAGLAGVGQFF. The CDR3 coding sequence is TGTGCCAGCAGTCCCGCCGGGCTAGCGGGAGTCGGGCAGTTCTTC.

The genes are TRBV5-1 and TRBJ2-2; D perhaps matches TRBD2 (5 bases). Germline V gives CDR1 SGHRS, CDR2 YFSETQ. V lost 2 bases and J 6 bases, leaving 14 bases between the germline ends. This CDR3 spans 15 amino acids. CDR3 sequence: CASSFRTGDPGELFF. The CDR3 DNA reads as TGCGCCAGCAGCTTCAGGACCGGGGATCCCGGGGAGCTGTTTTTT. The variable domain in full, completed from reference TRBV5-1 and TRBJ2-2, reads KAGVTQTPRYLIKTRGQQVTLSCSPISGHRSVSWYQQTPGQGLQFLFEYFSETQRNKGNFPGRFSGRQFSNSRSEMNVSTLELGDSALYLCASSFRTGDPGELFFGEGSRLTVL.

The CDR3 DNA reads as TGTGCCAGCAGTTGGGACAGGGGGCTAGGCAATGAGCAGTTCTTC. Protein product: CASSWDRGLGNEQFF. The rearrangement joins TRBV6-6 to TRBJ2-1, with 12 bases matching TRBD1. CDR1 and CDR2 (germline): MNHNY, SVGAGI (reference sequence). CDR3 length equals 15 residues. J gave up 6 bases and V 4 bases, and 4 bases lay outside the gene matches.

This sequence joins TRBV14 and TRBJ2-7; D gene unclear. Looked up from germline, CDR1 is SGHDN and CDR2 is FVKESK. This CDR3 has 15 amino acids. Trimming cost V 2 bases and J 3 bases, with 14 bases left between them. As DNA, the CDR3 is TGTGCCAGCAGCCAAAAATACTCATCGATCTACGAGCAGTACTTC. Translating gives CASSQKYSSIYEQYF.

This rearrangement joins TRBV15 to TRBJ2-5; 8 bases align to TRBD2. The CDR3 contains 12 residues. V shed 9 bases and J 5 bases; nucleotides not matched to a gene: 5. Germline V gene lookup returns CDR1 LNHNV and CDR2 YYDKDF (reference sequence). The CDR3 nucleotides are TGTGCCACGGCAGCGGGAGTGGAGACCCAGTACTTC. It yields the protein CATAAGVETQYF.

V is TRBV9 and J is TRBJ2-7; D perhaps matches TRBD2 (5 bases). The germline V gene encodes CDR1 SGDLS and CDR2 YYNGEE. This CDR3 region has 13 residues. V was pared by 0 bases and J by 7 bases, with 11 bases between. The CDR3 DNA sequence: TGTGCCAGCAGCGTAGAGAGCGGTGGGGAGCAGTACTTC. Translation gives CASSVESGGEQYF.

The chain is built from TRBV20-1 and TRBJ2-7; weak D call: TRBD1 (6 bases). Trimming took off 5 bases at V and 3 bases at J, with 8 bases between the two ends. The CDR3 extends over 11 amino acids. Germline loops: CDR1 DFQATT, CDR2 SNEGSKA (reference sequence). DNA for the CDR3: TGCAGTGCTCGACAGGTCTACGAGCAGTACTTC. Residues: CSARQVYEQYF.

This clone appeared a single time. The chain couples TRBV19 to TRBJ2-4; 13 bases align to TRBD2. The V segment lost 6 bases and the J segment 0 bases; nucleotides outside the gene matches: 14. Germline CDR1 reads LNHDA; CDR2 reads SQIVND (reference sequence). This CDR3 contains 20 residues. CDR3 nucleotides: TGTGCCAGTAGGGATAGCGCAGGGACTAGCGGGGTCCCAGCCAAAAACATTCAGTACTTC. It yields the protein CASRDSAGTSGVPAKNIQYF.

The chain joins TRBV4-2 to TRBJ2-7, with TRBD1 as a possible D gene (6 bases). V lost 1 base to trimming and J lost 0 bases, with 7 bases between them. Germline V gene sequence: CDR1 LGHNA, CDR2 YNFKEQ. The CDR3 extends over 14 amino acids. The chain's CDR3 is CASSQGTDSYEQYF. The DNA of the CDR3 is TGTGCCAGCAGCCAAGGGACAGACTCCTACGAGCAGTACTTC.

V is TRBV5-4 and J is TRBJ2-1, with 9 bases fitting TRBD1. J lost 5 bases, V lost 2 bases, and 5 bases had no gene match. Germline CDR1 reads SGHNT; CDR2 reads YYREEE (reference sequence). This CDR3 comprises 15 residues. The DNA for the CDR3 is TGTGCCAGCAGCTTCATCGGGACAGGGCACAATGAGCAGTTCTTC. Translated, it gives CASSFIGTGHNEQFF.

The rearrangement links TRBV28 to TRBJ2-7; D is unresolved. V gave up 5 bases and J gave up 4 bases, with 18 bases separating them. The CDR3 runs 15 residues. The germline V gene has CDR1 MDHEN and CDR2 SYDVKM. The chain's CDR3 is CASSDPEVNRYEQYF. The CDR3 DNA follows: TGTGCCAGCAGTGACCCAGAGGTTAATCGGTACGAGCAGTACTTC.

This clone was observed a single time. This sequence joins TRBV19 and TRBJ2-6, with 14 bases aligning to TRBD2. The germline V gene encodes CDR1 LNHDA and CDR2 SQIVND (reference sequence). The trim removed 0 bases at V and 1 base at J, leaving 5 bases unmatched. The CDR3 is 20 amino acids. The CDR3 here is CASSIDGTSGSGSGANVLTF. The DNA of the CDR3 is TGTGCCAGTAGTATAGATGGGACTAGCGGGAGCGGATCTGGGGCCAACGTCCTGACTTTC.

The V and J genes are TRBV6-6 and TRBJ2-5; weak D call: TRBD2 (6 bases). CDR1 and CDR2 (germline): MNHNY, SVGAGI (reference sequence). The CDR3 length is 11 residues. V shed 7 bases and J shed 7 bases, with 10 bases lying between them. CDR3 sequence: CASTLGGTQYF. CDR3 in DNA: TGTGCCAGCACCCTCGGGGGGACCCAGTACTTC.

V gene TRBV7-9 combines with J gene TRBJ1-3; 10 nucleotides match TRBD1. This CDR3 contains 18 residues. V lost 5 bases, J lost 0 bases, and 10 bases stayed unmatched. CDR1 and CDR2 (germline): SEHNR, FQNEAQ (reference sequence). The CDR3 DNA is TGTGCCAGCAGCACCACCGGGACAGGGGCGTCCTCTGGAAACACCATATATTTT. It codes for CASSTTGTGASSGNTIYF.

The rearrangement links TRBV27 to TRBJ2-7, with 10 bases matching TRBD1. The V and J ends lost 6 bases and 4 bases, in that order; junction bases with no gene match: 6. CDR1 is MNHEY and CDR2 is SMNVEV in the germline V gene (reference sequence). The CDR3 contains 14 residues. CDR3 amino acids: CASSPGTGEYEQYF. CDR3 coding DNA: TGTGCCAGCAGCCCCGGGACAGGGGAATACGAGCAGTACTTC.

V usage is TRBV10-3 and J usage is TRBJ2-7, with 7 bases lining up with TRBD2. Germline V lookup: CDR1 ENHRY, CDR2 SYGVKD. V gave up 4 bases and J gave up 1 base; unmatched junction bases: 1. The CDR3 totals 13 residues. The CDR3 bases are TGTGCCATCAGTGGGACTAGTTCCTACGAGCAGTACTTC. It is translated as CAISGTSSYEQYF.

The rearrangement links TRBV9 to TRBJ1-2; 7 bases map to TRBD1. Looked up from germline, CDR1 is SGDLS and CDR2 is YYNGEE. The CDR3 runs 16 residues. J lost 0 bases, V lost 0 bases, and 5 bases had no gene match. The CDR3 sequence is CASSVEQGRANYGYTF. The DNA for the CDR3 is TGTGCCAGCAGCGTAGAACAGGGGCGTGCTAACTATGGCTACACCTTC. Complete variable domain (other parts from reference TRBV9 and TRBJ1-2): DSGVTQTPKHLITATGQRVTLRCSPRSGDLSVYWYQQSLDQGLQFLIQYYNGEERAKGNILERFSAQQFPDLHSELNLSSLELGDSALYFCASSVEQGRANYGYTFGSGTRLTVV.

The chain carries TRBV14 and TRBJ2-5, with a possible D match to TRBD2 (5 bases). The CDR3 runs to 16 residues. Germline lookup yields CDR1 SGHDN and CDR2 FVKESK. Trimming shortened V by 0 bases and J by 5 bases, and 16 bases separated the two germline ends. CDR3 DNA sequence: TGTGCCAGCAGCCAAGAGTTAGCGATTGGTGCGGAGACCCAGTACTTC. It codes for CASSQELAIGAETQYF. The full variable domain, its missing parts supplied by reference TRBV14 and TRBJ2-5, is EAGVTQFPSHSVIEKGQTVTLRCDPISGHDNLYWYRRVMGKEIKFLLHFVKESKQDESGMPNNRFLAERTGGTYSTLKVQPAELEDSGVYFCASSQELAIGAETQYFGPGTRLLVL.

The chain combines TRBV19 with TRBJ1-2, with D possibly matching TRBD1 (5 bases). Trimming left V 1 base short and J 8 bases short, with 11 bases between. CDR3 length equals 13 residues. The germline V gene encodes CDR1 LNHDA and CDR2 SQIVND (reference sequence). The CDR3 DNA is TGTGCCAGTAGTATAGTTGGGGCTGCCGGCTACACCTTC. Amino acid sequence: CASSIVGAAGYTF. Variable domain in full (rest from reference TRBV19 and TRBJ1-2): DGGITQSPKYLFRKEGQNVTLSCEQNLNHDAMYWYRQDPGQGLRLIYYSQIVNDFQKGDIAEGYSVSREKKESFPLTVTSAQKNPTAFYLCASSIVGAAGYTFGSGTRLTVV.

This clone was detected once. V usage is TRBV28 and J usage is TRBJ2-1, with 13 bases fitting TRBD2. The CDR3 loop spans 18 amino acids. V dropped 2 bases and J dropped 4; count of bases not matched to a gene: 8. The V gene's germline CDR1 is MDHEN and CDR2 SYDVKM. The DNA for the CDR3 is TGTGCCAGCAGTTTAGGTTGGGGGACTAGCGGGAAATACAATGAGCAGTTCTTC. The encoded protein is CASSLGWGTSGKYNEQFF.

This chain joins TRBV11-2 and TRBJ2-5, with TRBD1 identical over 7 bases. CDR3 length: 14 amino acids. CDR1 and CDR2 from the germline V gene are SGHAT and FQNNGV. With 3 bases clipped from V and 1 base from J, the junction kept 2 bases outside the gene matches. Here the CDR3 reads CASSFEGAQETQYF. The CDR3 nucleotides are TGTGCCAGCAGCTTTGAGGGGGCCCAAGAGACCCAGTACTTC.

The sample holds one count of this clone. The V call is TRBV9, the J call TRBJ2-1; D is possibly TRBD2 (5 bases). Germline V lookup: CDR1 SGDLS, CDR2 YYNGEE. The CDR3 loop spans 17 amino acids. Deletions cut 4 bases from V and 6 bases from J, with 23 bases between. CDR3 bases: TGTGCCAGCAGCCCAAAACCCCTCCGGGATTGGGGCAATGAGCAGTTCTTC. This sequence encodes CASSPKPLRDWGNEQFF.